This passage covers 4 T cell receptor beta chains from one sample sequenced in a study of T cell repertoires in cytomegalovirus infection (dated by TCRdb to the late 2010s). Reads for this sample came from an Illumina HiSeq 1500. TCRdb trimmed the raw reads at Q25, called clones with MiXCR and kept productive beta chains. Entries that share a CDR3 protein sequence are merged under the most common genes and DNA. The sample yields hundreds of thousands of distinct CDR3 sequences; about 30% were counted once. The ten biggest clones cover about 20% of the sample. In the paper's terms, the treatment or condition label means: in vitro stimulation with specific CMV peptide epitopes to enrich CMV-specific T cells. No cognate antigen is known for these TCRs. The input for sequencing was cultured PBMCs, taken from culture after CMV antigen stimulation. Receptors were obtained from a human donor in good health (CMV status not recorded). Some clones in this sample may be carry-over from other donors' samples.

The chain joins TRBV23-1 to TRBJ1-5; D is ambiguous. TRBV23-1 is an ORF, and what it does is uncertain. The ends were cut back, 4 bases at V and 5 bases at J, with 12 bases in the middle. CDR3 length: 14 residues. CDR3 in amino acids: CASSPVRVYQPQHF. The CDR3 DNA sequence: TGCGCCAGCAGTCCCGTCCGGGTTTATCAGCCCCAGCATTTT.

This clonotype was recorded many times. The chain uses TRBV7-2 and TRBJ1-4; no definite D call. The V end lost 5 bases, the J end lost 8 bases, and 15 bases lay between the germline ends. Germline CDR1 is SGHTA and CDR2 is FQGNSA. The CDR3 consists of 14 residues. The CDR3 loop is CASSPPAGQEKLFF. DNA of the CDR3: TGTGCCAGCAGCCCTCCGGCCGGCCAGGAAAAACTGTTTTTT.

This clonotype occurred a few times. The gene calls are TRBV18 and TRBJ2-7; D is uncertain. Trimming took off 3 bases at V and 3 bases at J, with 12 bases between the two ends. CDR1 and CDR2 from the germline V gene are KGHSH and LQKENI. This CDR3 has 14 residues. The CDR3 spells CASSPPSQDYEQYF. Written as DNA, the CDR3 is TGTGCCAGCTCACCCCCCAGTCAGGACTACGAGCAGTACTTC. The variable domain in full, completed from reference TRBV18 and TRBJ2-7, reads NAGVMQNPRHLVRRRGQEARLRCSPMKGHSHVYWYRQLPEEGLKFMVYLQKENIIDESGMPKERFSAEFPKEGPSILRIQQVVRGDSAAYFCASSPPSQDYEQYFGPGTRLTVT.

The CDR3 here is CASRLTGTVSYEQYF. CDR3 sequence (DNA): TGTGCCAGCAGGCTGACCGGGACAGTCTCCTACGAGCAGTACTTC. The rearrangement uses TRBV11-3 and TRBJ2-7; 7 nucleotides match TRBD1. Germline V gives CDR1 SGHNT, CDR2 YENEEA. This CDR3 region has 15 residues. V trimming: 6 bases; J trimming: 0 bases; junction bases outside the gene matches: 8.